This TCR beta chain was retrieved from a study of blood T cell repertoires in COVID-19. At the level of the study: The study drew acute and convalescent COVID-19 samples from the United States, Italy and Spain. T cells, B-cell-depleted T cells, or PBMCs provided the cDNA or gDNA that served as material.

Under the authors' procedure: Cell counts per sample came from amplifying reference gene primers. TCRdb's table, derived via immunoSEQ multiplex PCR, lists solely in-frame clones and lacks some. V, J and clone size reflect that table, while D and trimming were determined from the DNA. The repertoire holds roughly 70,000 clones, with roughly 75% as singletons. V was shortened by 5 bases and J by 4 bases, with 5 bases between the two germline ends. This CDR3 spans 11 amino acids. The rearrangement uses TRBV12-3 or TRBV12-4 and TRBJ1-2; D remains unclear. This sequence originates from a human donor in a cohort sampled during active COVID-19. The sequencing input was peripheral blood. Here the CDR3 DNA reads TGTGCCAGCAGTAAACTCTATGGCTACACCTTC. Its protein is CASSKLYGYTF.